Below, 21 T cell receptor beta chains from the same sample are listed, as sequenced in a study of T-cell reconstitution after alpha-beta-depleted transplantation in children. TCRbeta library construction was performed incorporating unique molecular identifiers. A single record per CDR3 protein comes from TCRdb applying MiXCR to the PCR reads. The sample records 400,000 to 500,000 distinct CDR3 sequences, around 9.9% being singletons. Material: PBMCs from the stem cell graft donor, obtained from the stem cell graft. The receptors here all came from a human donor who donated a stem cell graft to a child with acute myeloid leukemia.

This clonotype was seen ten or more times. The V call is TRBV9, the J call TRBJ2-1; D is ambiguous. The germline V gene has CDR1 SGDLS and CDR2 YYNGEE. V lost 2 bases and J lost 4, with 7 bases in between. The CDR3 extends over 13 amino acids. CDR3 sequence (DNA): TGTGCCAGCAGCGTCCCCCCATACAATGAGCAGTTCTTC. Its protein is CASSVPPYNEQFF.

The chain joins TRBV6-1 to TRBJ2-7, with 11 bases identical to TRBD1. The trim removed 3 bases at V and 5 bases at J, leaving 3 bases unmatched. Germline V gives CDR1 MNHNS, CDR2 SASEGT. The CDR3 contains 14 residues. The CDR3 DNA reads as TGTGCCAGCAGTGACCCGGGACAGGGGGACGAGCAGTACTTC. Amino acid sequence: CASSDPGQGDEQYF.

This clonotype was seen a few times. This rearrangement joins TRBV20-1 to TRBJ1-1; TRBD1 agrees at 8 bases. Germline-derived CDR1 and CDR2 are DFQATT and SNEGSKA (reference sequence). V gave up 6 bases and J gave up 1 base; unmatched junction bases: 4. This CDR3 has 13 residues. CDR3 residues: CSAPGQENTEAFF. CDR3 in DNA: TGCAGTGCCCCGGGACAGGAGAACACTGAAGCTTTCTTT.

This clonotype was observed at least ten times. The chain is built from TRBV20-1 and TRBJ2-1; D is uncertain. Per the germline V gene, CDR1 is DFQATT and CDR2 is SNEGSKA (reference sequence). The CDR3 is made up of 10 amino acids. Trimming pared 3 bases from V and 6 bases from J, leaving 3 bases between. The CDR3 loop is CSASSNEQFF. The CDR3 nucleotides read TGCAGTGCTAGTTCCAATGAGCAGTTCTTC.

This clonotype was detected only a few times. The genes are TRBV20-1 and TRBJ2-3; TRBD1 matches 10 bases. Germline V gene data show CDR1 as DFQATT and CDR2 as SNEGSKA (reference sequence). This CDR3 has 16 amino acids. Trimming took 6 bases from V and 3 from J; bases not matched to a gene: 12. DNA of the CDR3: TGCAGTGCCCCGCCCTACGACAGGGGGCAAACAGATACGCAGTATTTT. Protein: CSAPPYDRGQTDTQYF.

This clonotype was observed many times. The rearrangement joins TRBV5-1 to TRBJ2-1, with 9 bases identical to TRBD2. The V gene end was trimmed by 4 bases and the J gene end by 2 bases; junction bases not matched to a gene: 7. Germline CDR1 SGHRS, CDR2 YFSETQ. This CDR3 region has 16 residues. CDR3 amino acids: CASSGGRGRAYNEQFF. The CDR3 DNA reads TGCGCCAGCAGCGGGGGGCGCGGGAGGGCCTACAATGAGCAGTTCTTC.

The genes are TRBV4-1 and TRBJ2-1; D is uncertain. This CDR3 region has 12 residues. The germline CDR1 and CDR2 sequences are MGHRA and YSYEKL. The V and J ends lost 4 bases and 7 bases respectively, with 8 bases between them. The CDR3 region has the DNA TGCGCCAGCAGCCCAGACACAAATGAGCAGTTCTTC. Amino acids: CASSPDTNEQFF.

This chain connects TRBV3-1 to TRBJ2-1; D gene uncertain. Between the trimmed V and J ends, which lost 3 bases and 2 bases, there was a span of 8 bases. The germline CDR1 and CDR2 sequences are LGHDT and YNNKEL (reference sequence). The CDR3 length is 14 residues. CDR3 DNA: TGTGCCAGCAGCCAGACTGCAACCTACAATGAGCAGTTCTTC. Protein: CASSQTATYNEQFF.

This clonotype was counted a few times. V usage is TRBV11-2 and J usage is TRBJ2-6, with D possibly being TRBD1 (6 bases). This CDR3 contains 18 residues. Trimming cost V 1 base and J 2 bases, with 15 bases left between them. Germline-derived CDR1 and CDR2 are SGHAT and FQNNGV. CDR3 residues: CASSLGRGSPPGANVLTF. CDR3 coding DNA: TGTGCCAGCAGCTTAGGCAGGGGAAGTCCGCCTGGGGCCAACGTCCTGACTTTC.

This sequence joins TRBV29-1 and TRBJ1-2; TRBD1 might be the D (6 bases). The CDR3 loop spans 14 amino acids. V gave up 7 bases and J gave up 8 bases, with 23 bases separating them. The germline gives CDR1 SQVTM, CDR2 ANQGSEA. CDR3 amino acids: CSAGGEQGMEGYTF. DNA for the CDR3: TGCAGCGCCGGAGGGGAGCAGGGGATGGAAGGCTACACCTTC.

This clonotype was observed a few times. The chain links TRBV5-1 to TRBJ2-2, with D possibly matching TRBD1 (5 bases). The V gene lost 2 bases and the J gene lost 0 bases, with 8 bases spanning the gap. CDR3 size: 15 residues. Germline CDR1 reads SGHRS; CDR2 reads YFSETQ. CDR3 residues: CASSFRTTNTGELFF. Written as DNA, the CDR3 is TGCGCCAGCAGCTTCCGGACAACGAACACCGGGGAGCTGTTTTTT.

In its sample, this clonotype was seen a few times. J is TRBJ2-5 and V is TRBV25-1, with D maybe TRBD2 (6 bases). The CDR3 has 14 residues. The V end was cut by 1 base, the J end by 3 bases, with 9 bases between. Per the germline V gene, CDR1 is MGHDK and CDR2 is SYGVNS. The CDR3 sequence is CASSESGGEETQYF. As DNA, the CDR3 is TGTGCCAGCAGTGAATCTGGCGGGGAAGAGACCCAGTACTTC. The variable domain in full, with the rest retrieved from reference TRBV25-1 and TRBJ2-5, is EADIYQTPRYLVIGTGKKITLECSQTMGHDKMYWYQQDPGMELHLIHYSYGVNSTEKGDLSSESTVSRIRTEHFPLTLESARPSHTSQYLCASSESGGEETQYFGPGTRLLVL.

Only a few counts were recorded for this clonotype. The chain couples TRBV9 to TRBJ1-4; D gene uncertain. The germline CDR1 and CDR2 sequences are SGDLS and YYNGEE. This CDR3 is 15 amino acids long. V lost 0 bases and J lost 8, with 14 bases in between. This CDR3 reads CASSVGAGYEEKLFF. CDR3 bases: TGTGCCAGCAGCGTAGGGGCAGGTTACGAGGAAAAACTGTTTTTT. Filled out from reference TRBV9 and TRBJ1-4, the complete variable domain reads DSGVTQTPKHLITATGQRVTLRCSPRSGDLSVYWYQQSLDQGLQFLIQYYNGEERAKGNILERFSAQQFPDLHSELNLSSLELGDSALYFCASSVGAGYEEKLFFGSGTQLSVL.

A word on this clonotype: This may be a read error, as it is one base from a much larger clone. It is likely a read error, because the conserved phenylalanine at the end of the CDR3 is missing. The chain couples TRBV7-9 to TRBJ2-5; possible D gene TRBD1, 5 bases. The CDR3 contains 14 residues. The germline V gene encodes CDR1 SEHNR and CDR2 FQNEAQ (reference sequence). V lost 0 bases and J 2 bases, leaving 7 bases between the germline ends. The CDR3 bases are TGTGCCAGCAGCTTAGCCGCAGGGCAAGAGACCCAGTACTTA. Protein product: CASSLAAGQETQYL.

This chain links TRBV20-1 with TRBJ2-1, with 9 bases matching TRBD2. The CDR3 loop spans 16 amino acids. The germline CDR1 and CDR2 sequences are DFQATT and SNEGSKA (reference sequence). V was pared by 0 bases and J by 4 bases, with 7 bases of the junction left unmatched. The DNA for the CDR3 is TGCAGTGCTAGAGAGGTGCGGGGGGGCATATACAATGAGCAGTTCTTC. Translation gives CSAREVRGGIYNEQFF.

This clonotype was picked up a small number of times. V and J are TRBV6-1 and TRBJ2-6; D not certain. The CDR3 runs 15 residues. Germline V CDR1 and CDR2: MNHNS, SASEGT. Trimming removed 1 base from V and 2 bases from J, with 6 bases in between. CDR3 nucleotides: TGTGCCAGCAGTGAAGGCCCCACTGGGGCCAACGTCCTGACTTTC. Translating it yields CASSEGPTGANVLTF.

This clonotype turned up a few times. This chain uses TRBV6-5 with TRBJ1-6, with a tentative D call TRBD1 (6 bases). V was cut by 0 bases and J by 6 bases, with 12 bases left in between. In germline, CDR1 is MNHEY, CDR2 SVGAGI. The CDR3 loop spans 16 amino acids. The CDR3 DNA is TGTGCCAGCAGTTACTCGAGGGGGGCGGCTAATTCACCCCTCCACTTT. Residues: CASSYSRGAANSPLHF.

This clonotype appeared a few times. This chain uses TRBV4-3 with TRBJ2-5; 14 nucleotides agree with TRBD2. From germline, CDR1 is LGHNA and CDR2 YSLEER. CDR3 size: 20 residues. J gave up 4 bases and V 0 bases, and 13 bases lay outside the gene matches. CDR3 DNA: TGCGCCAGCAGCCAAGATCGGACGGGGTACGGGACTAGCGGGAGAGAGACCCAGTACTTC. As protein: CASSQDRTGYGTSGRETQYF.

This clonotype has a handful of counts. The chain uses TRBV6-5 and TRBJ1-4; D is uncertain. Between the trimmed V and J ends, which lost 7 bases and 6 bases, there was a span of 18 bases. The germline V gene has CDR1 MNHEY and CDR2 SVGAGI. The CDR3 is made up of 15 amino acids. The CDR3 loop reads CASIKVYDGDEKLFF. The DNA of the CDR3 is TGTGCCAGCATTAAAGTATACGATGGGGATGAAAAACTGTTTTTT.

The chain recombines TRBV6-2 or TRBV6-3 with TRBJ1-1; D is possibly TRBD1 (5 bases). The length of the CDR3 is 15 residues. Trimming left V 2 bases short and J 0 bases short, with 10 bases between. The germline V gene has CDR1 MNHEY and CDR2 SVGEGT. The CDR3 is CASSYGGTLNTEAFF. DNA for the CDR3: TGTGCCAGCAGTTACGGAGGGACCTTGAACACTGAAGCTTTCTTT.

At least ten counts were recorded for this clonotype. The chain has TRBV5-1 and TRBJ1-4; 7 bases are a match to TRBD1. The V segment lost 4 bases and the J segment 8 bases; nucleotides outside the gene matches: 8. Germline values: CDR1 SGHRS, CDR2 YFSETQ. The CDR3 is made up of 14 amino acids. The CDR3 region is CASSRGQTEEKLFF. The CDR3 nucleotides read TGCGCCAGCAGCAGGGGACAGACAGAGGAAAAACTGTTTTTT.